The 23 T cell receptor beta chains below were found in one sample sequenced in a study of identical twins. One entry per CDR3 protein results from TCRdb running MiXCR on the 5' RACE reads. The data show some 760,000 distinct CDR3 sequences, approximately 18% seen once. Another study also made use of these data, one on T cells expressing NK-cell markers.

The sample consisted of PBMCs. The receptors derive from a woman aged 18-30 years in good health.

This chain connects TRBV20-1 to TRBJ2-6, with D perhaps given as TRBD1 or TRBD2 (5 bases each). From germline, CDR1 is DFQATT and CDR2 SNEGSKA (reference sequence). Trimming left V 6 bases short and J 4 bases short, with 13 bases between. This CDR3 spans 14 amino acids. DNA for the CDR3: TGCAGTGCCAAGTCAGGGACCGGGGCCAACGTCCTGACTTTC. Its translation is CSAKSGTGANVLTF.

The CDR3 DNA is TGTGCCACCAGCAGAGATGGGGCAGGCACAGATACGCAGTATTTT. Translated: CATSRDGAGTDTQYF. The chain carries TRBV15 and TRBJ2-3; possibly TRBD1 for D (5 bases). The CDR3 consists of 15 residues. CDR1 is LNHNV and CDR2 is YYDKDF in the germline V gene (reference sequence). Deletions cut 0 bases from V and 1 base from J, with 8 bases between.

The table lists this clonotype with a few counts. This chain joins TRBV27 and TRBJ2-7, with D possibly called TRBD1 or TRBD2 (5 bases each). Trimming took off 6 bases at V and 2 bases at J, with 14 bases between the two ends. CDR3 length equals 14 residues. CDR1 MNHEY and CDR2 SMNVEV come from the germline V gene (reference sequence). The CDR3 reads CASRAGSRAYEQYF. The DNA of the CDR3 is TGTGCCAGCAGGGCAGGGAGTAGGGCCTACGAGCAGTACTTC.

The V and J genes are TRBV20-1 and TRBJ2-7; D not certain. From germline, CDR1 is DFQATT and CDR2 SNEGSKA (reference sequence). Trimming removed 1 base at V and 1 base at J, with 14 bases between. The CDR3 runs to 15 residues. Written as DNA, the CDR3 is TGCAGTGCTAGAGGGGTGCTAGAAACTTCCTACGAGCAGTACTTC. Its translation: CSARGVLETSYEQYF.

The sample holds a few counts of this clonotype. V and J are TRBV29-1 and TRBJ2-2, with D perhaps given as TRBD1 or TRBD2 (5 bases each). Trimming left V 4 bases short and J 7 bases short, with 19 bases between. This CDR3 is 15 amino acids long. Germline loops: CDR1 SQVTM, CDR2 ANQGSEA. This CDR3 reads CSVVKSMGESGELFF. CDR3 nucleotides: TGCAGCGTTGTCAAATCAATGGGGGAGAGCGGGGAGCTGTTTTTT.

This clonotype has more than one count but fewer than ten. This rearrangement joins TRBV5-1 to TRBJ2-3; D is undetermined. CDR3 length: 13 amino acids. Trimming removed 4 bases from V and 7 bases from J, with 13 bases in between. Germline CDR1 and CDR2: SGHRS and YFSETQ. In DNA form, the CDR3 reads TGCGCCAGCAGCCCCGAGGTCGGTAATACGCAGTATTTT. Translating gives CASSPEVGNTQYF. Filled out from reference TRBV5-1 and TRBJ2-3, the complete variable domain reads KAGVTQTPRYLIKTRGQQVTLSCSPISGHRSVSWYQQTPGQGLQFLFEYFSETQRNKGNFPGRFSGRQFSNSRSEMNVSTLELGDSALYLCASSPEVGNTQYFGPGTRLTVL.

This clonotype was detected a few times. This chain uses TRBV25-1 with TRBJ2-5, with a tentative D call TRBD2 (6 bases). Looked up from germline, CDR1 is MGHDK and CDR2 is SYGVNS. The CDR3 covers 13 residues. V lost 1 base, J lost 4 bases, and 7 bases lay in between. CDR3 sequence reads: CASSESGVETQYF. CDR3 coding DNA: TGTGCCAGCAGTGAATCGGGGGTAGAGACCCAGTACTTC.

This chain connects TRBV24-1 to TRBJ2-1, with TRBD2 matching 11 bases. The CDR3 extends over 14 amino acids. Losses at the gene ends were 4 bases for V and 10 bases for J; bases not matched to a gene: 5. Looked up from germline, CDR1 is KGHDR and CDR2 is SFDVKD. The CDR3 region is CATSDPGLADEQFF. The CDR3 nucleotides read TGTGCCACCAGTGACCCGGGACTAGCGGACGAGCAGTTCTTC.

This clonotype was observed a few times. This CDR3 reads CASSQGGGARAFF. CDR3 DNA sequence: TGTGCCAGCAGCCAAGGAGGTGGGGCAAGAGCTTTCTTT. The J gene is TRBJ1-1, the V gene TRBV3-1, with D maybe TRBD1 (5 bases). Trimming removed 1 base from V and 10 bases from J, with 13 bases in between. The CDR3 is 13 amino acids. Germline CDR1 and CDR2: LGHDT and YNNKEL (reference sequence). Filled out from reference TRBV3-1 and TRBJ1-1, the complete variable domain reads DTAVSQTPKYLVTQMGNDKSIKCEQNLGHDTMYWYKQDSKKFLKIMFSYNNKELIINETVPNRFSPKSPDKAHLNLHINSLELGDSAVYFCASSQGGGARAFFGQGTRLTVV.

CDR3 region: CASGTGLVYEQYF. In DNA, the CDR3 is TGCGCCAGCGGGACAGGGTTAGTCTACGAGCAGTACTTC. This rearrangement joins TRBV5-1 to TRBJ2-7; 9 bases map to TRBD1. The CDR3 covers 13 residues. Germline V gene lookup returns CDR1 SGHRS and CDR2 YFSETQ. With V trimmed by 7 bases and J by 3 bases, 5 bases remained unmatched. Drawing the rest from reference TRBV5-1 and TRBJ2-7, the complete variable domain is KAGVTQTPRYLIKTRGQQVTLSCSPISGHRSVSWYQQTPGQGLQFLFEYFSETQRNKGNFPGRFSGRQFSNSRSEMNVSTLELGDSALYLCASGTGLVYEQYFGPGTRLTVT.

V and J are TRBV29-1 and TRBJ2-1; the D is unclear. There are 13 residues in the CDR3. The V gene's germline CDR1 is SQVTM and CDR2 ANQGSEA. With 4 bases removed from V and 4 bases from J, the gap between germline ends came to 11 bases. CDR3 loop: CSVGSQSYNEQFF. The CDR3 DNA follows: TGCAGCGTTGGATCTCAATCTTACAATGAGCAGTTCTTC.

This clonotype was recorded a few times. The CDR3 nucleotides are TGTGCCAGCAGCCGGGGACAGATTAATGAAAAACTGTTTTTT. Protein: CASSRGQINEKLFF. The rearrangement joins TRBV7-9 to TRBJ1-4, with 7 bases identical to TRBD1. V shed 5 bases, J shed 4 bases, and the junction held 4 bases outside the gene matches. There are 14 residues in the CDR3. Germline V gene sequence: CDR1 SEHNR, CDR2 FQNEAQ (reference sequence).

The rearrangement links TRBV12-3 or TRBV12-4 to TRBJ2-3; the D gene is possibly TRBD2 (5 bases). V was trimmed by 1 base and J by 5 bases, leaving 7 bases between them. The CDR3 runs 13 residues. Written as DNA, the CDR3 is TGTGCCAGCAGTTTAGGAGGGCGAGATACGCAGTATTTT. It specifies CASSLGGRDTQYF.

This clonotype turned up a few times. The V call is TRBV11-2, the J call TRBJ2-3; 7 bases agree with TRBD1. The CDR3 is 16 amino acids. Germline CDR1 is SGHAT and CDR2 is FQNNGV. With 4 bases clipped from V and 3 bases from J, the junction kept 10 bases outside the gene matches. CDR3 protein: CASSYKGQIETDTQYF. CDR3 coding DNA: TGTGCCAGCAGCTACAAGGGACAGATCGAAACAGATACGCAGTATTTT.

The chain recombines TRBV12-3 or TRBV12-4 with TRBJ2-1; 11 nucleotides agree with TRBD2. The trim removed 5 bases at V and 7 bases at J, leaving 4 bases unmatched. The CDR3 covers 14 residues. The CDR3 loop is CASSRRTSGNEQFF. The DNA for the CDR3 is TGTGCCAGCAGTCGACGGACTAGCGGGAATGAGCAGTTCTTC.

This sequence joins TRBV4-1 and TRBJ1-2, with D possibly matching TRBD1 (6 bases). Deletions cut 6 bases from V and 6 bases from J, with 20 bases between. There are 15 residues in the CDR3. CDR1 and CDR2 (germline): MGHRA, YSYEKL. Here the CDR3 reads CASRGYFQGLDGYTF. The CDR3 coding sequence is TGCGCCAGCAGGGGGTATTTCCAGGGGTTGGATGGCTACACCTTC.

V gene TRBV5-1 combines with J gene TRBJ2-7; TRBD1 matches at 8 bases. Germline assignment: CDR1 SGHRS and CDR2 YFSETQ. This CDR3 region has 15 residues. Trimming cost V 4 bases and J 2 bases; bases outside gene matches: 8. CDR3 nucleotide sequence: TGCGCCAGCAGCAGAGGGACAGGCGAAGCCTACGAGCAGTACTTC. It encodes CASSRGTGEAYEQYF.

In DNA form, the CDR3 reads TGTGCCAGCAGTTTATTTGGGACTAGCGGGACTTATACCCAGTTCTTC. This encodes CASSLFGTSGTYTQFF. The chain has TRBV12-3 or TRBV12-4 and TRBJ2-1; TRBD2 matches 13 bases. This CDR3 has 16 residues. V lost 2 bases to trimming and J lost 13 bases; unmatched junction nucleotides: 11.

This chain links TRBV6-5 with TRBJ1-5; weak D call: TRBD1 (6 bases). Trimming stripped 0 bases from V and 3 bases from J, with 18 bases between. The CDR3 has 18 residues. Germline lookup yields CDR1 MNHEY and CDR2 SVGAGI. The CDR3 sequence is CASSYSLPSGQPNQPQHF. The CDR3 DNA is TGTGCCAGCAGTTACTCACTCCCTAGCGGACAGCCCAATCAGCCCCAGCATTTT.

This clonotype occurred many times. The V and J genes are TRBV10-3 and TRBJ2-3; TRBD2 matches at 10 bases. Looked up from germline, CDR1 is ENHRY and CDR2 is SYGVKD. The ends lost 2 bases at V and 8 bases at J; junction bases unmatched: 4. The CDR3 consists of 14 residues. CDR3 nucleotide sequence: TGTGCCATCAGTGAGGCTAGCGGGAGTGGTACGCAGTATTTT. Encoded protein: CAISEASGSGTQYF.

J is TRBJ2-5 and V is TRBV20-1; D gene ambiguous. This CDR3 is built from 13 residues. The V end was cut by 3 bases, the J end by 2 bases, with 10 bases between. The germline V gene encodes CDR1 DFQATT and CDR2 SNEGSKA (reference sequence). In nucleotides, the CDR3 is TGCAGTGCTAGGTGGGCCAGTCAAGAGACCCAGTACTTC. Protein sequence: CSARWASQETQYF.

This clonotype has just a few counts. The V and J genes are TRBV15 and TRBJ2-1; 10 bases align to TRBD2. The germline gives CDR1 LNHNV, CDR2 YYDKDF (reference sequence). Unmatched junction bases numbered 12, after V lost 7 bases and J lost 9 bases. This CDR3 comprises 15 residues. The CDR3 region is CATNARAGGPGEQFF. The CDR3 region has the DNA TGTGCCACCAACGCACGAGCGGGAGGGCCAGGTGAGCAGTTCTTC.

Worth noting for this clonotype: One junction end does not reproduce the germline sequence, and a read error may be involved. V usage is TRBV20-1 and J usage is TRBJ2-4, with D perhaps TRBD1 (6 bases). The CDR3 has 17 amino acids. CDR1 and CDR2 (germline): DFQATT, SNEGSKA (reference sequence). DNA of the CDR3: TGCTGTGCTAGAGATGGGGGCGACCACTGGGCCAAAAACATTCAGTACTTC. It translates to CCARDGGDHWAKNIQYF.